The sequence of this TCR beta chain was determined in a study of T-cell memory formation after mild COVID-19. Whole-study context: Clusters of TCRs were largely donor specific. Study-wide results and limits: From day 15 to 85, contracting clones were balanced between CD4 and CD8, whereas later expanders leaned toward CD4+.

In germline, CDR1 is PRHDT, CDR2 FYEKMQ (reference sequence). Between the trimmed V and J ends, which lost 5 bases and 5 bases, there was a span of 16 bases. CDR3 length: 14 amino acids. TCR alpha and TCR beta cDNA libraries with sample barcodes and UMIs came from 5'RACE using constant-segment primers. TCRdb itself ran the 5' RACE reads through MiXCR, one entry per CDR3 protein. The sample carries 350,000 to 450,000 distinct CDR3 sequences, 20% to 25% recorded once. Comments on this clonotype: No antigen is known for it.

The V call is TRBV13, the J call TRBJ2-7, with D possibly being TRBD2 (6 bases). This sequence originates from an adult woman who had mild COVID-19 (a few samples of this study predate the infection). Cell type and time point are not known. Input material: PBMCs or a T cell subset sorted from them (not recorded which). The CDR3 region has the DNA TGTGCCAGCAGCCCTTCTTCGGGGGTTAACGAGCAGTACTTC. Translated, it gives CASSPSSGVNEQYF. Together with reference TRBV13 and TRBJ2-7, the CDR3 gives the full variable domain: AAGVIQSPRHLIKEKRETATLKCYPIPRHDTVYWYQQGPGQDPQFLISFYEKMQSDKGSIPDRFSAQQFSDYHSELNMSSLELGDSALYFCASSPSSGVNEQYFGPGTRLTVT.